A selection of T cell receptor beta chains follows, all from one sample in a study of T cell responses to AZD1222 COVID-19 vaccine. Sequencing used immunoSEQ multiplex PCR; TCRdb keeps in-frame clones, though not all of them. The data show around 130,000 clones, 75% to 95% seen once. Sequenced material: peripheral blood, taken 28 days after the second dose of the MenACWY control vaccine. The receptors come from an adult who received the MenACWY meningococcal vaccine as a control. The CDR3 runs from the conserved cysteine through the conserved F or W. Each record gives: V gene, J gene, clone size, D gene, CDR3 DNA, CDR3 protein. A D gene is named only where the DNA matches it firmly. The size field is filled for only some rows; it gives once, few, many or a size class.

TRBV30	TRBJ2-3	.	.	TGTGCCTGGAGTGTAAGATCTGGCACAGATACGCAGTATTTT	CAWSVRSGTDTQYF
TRBV12-3/TRBV12-4	TRBJ1-1	.	.	TGTGCCAGCACCAACGACAAGGCTACATTAGCTTTCTTT	CASTNDKATLAFF
TRBV18	TRBJ1-1	.	.	TGTGCCAGCTCAGAATCAGGGGTTGACGCTTTCTTT	CASSESGVDAFF
TRBV18	TRBJ1-5	few	.	TGTGCCAGCTCACCATTCAGACAGGTAAGCAATCAGCCCCAGCATTTT	CASSPFRQVSNQPQHF
TRBV28	TRBJ1-1	.	.	TGTGCCAGCAGTGGGGGGCAGCTGAGCACTGAAGCTTTCTTT	CASSGGQLSTEAFF
TRBV27	TRBJ2-3	once	TRBD2	TGTGCCAGCAGCACTCCTCGGGGACTAGCGGGGGTGGAAGATACGCAGTATTTT	CASSTPRGLAGVEDTQYF
TRBV7-6	TRBJ2-7	.	TRBD2	TGTGCCAGCAGCGTCGGGACTAGCGGGAACGGGGAGCAGTACTTC	CASSVGTSGNGEQYF
TRBV5-1	TRBJ2-3	.	TRBD2	TGCGCCAGCAGCGGCACGGGAGGTCGGACAGATACGCAGTATTTT	CASSGTGGRTDTQYF
TRBV27	TRBJ2-3	.	TRBD2	TGTGCCAGCAGTTCCCGACTAGCGGGAAGCACAGATACGCAGTATTTT	CASSSRLAGSTDTQYF
TRBV18	TRBJ1-4	.	.	TGTGCCAGCTCACCAGCCGGGACGGCTGTTAATGAAAAACTGTTTTTT	CASSPAGTAVNEKLFF
TRBV27	TRBJ2-1	.	.	TGTGCCAGCAGTTTACCGGATGGGGGGACCTACAATGAGCAGTTCTTC	CASSLPDGGTYNEQFF
TRBV6-2/TRBV6-3	TRBJ2-2	.	.	TGTGCCAGCAGTTACATCGGGGACACCGGGGAGCTGTTTTTT	CASSYIGDTGELFF
TRBV18	TRBJ1-2	few	.	TGTGCCAGCTCACGGGAAGAGGGAAGGGTGTATGGCTACACCTTC	CASSREEGRVYGYTF
TRBV6-5	TRBJ2-5	.	.	TGTGCCAGCAGTTATTTTAGGGGAGAGACCCAGTACTTC	CASSYFRGETQYF
TRBV28	TRBJ1-2	.	.	TGTGCCAGCAGTTCTACCTTGACAGTAAAGGGCGGCGGGGGCTACACCTTC	CASSSTLTVKGGGGYTF
TRBV2	TRBJ2-7	.	.	TGTGCCAGCAATGAACTCATAGGGGTCCGCGAGCAGTACTTC	CASNELIGVREQYF
TRBV29-1	TRBJ1-1	.	.	TGCAGCGTTCGGCGGGACACTGAAGCTTTCTTT	CSVRRDTEAFF
TRBV27	TRBJ2-7	.	.	TGTGCCAGCAGGAGGGCCAGCTCCTACGAGCAGTACTTC	CASRRASSYEQYF
TRBV27	TRBJ1-2	.	.	TGTGCCAGCAGTTTATCAGCGGGTTTCGGAGGCTACACCTTC	CASSLSAGFGGYTF
TRBV5-1	TRBJ2-5	once	TRBD1	TGCGCCAGCCGTCCAGGGGGATTAGAGACCCAGTACTTC	CASRPGGLETQYF
TRBV3-1/TRBV3-2	TRBJ1-2	.	TRBD1	TGTGCCAGCAGCCTCAACAGGGGGGAGGGCTATGGCTACACCTTC	CASSLNRGEGYGYTF
TRBV28	TRBJ2-7	once	TRBD2	TGTGCCAGCAGTCAGCCGGGACTAGCGGGACACGAGCAGTACTTC	CASSQPGLAGHEQYF
TRBV9	TRBJ1-2	many	TRBD1	TGTGCCAGCACCGGGACAGCCTATGGCTACACCTTC	CASTGTAYGYTF
TRBV29-1	TRBJ1-2	.	TRBD1	TGCAGCGCTCCCACACGGGGACAGGGAGGCGGCTACACCTTC	CSAPTRGQGGGYTF
TRBV19	TRBJ2-6	.	.	TGTGCCAGCGAAGATGGGGCCTCTGGGGCCAACGTCCTGACTTTC	CASEDGASGANVLTF
TRBV3-1/TRBV3-2	TRBJ1-1	.	.	TGTGCCAGCAGCCAAAACTTGGCAGGGGTATCTGCTTTCTTT	CASSQNLAGVSAFF
TRBV5-1	TRBJ1-1	.	.	TGCGCCAGCAGCTTGTCAGGGAAGGGGATGAACACTGAAGCTTTCTTT	CASSLSGKGMNTEAFF
TRBV6-5	TRBJ1-2	once	TRBD1	TGTGCCAGCAGTTACGGGGACAGGGCTAATGGCTACACCTTC	CASSYGDRANGYTF
TRBV29-1	TRBJ2-2	.	.	TGCAGCGTTGAGGGGCTAATGGGGGCCGGGGAGCTGTTTTTT	CSVEGLMGAGELFF
TRBV28	TRBJ1-2	.	.	TGTGCCAGCAGTTTAGATGGGAATCACTATGGCTACACCTTC	CASSLDGNHYGYTF
TRBV11-3	TRBJ2-6	once	.	TGTGCCAGCAGCCCCGGGGCGGGTAAGAGCTCTGGGGCCAACGTCCTGACTTTC	CASSPGAGKSSGANVLTF
TRBV7-2	TRBJ2-7	.	.	TGTGCCAGCAGCTTAGCGGCTAGCTCTCATGAGCAGTACTTC	CASSLAASSHEQYF
TRBV5-1	TRBJ2-5	.	.	TGCGCCAGCAGCGAATGGGACGGAATACAAGAGACCCAGTACTTC	CASSEWDGIQETQYF
TRBV7-2	TRBJ1-1	once	.	TGTGCCAGCAGCTTTTTGACAGGCTACACTGAAGCTTTCTTT	CASSFLTGYTEAFF
TRBV24-1	TRBJ1-2	.	.	TGTGCCACGTCGGACGGGAACTATGGCTACACCTTC	CATSDGNYGYTF
TRBV6-5	TRBJ2-1	.	.	TGTGCCAGCAGGGGTAGAGGATCTCCCTACAATGAGCAGTTCTTC	CASRGRGSPYNEQFF
TRBV28	TRBJ2-7	.	.	TGTGCCAGCAGCACCAGCGACAGTACCTACGAGCAGTACTTC	CASSTSDSTYEQYF
TRBV5-1	TRBJ2-3	once	.	TGCGCCAGCAGCAGACAGGAACGCACAGATACGCAGTATTTT	CASSRQERTDTQYF
TRBV7-2	TRBJ2-2	.	.	TGTGCCAGCAGCTTTGGCAGCGGGGAGCTGTTTTTT	CASSFGSGELFF
TRBV27	TRBJ1-5	.	.	TGTGCCAGCAGTTTATGGGGGACAAACAATCAGCCCCAGCATTTT	CASSLWGTNNQPQHF
TRBV5-1	TRBJ2-7	.	.	TGCGCCAGCAGCCCCGGTGGCGGGACCTCCTACGAGCAGTACTTC	CASSPGGGTSYEQYF
TRBV6-6	TRBJ1-5	.	.	TGTGCCAGCAGTCACGGGCGGGCGAGGGATCAGCCCCAGCATTTT	CASSHGRARDQPQHF
TRBV18	TRBJ2-3	.	.	TGTGCCAGCTCACAAAACACAGATACGCAGTATTTT	CASSQNTDTQYF
TRBV12-5	TRBJ2-3	.	TRBD1	TGTGCTAGTGGTTTGGACAGGGGCCCAGATACGCAGTATTTT	CASGLDRGPDTQYF
TRBV7-6	TRBJ2-5	.	.	TGTGCCAGCCGGGGGTGGAGCCAGACCCAGTACTTC	CASRGWSQTQYF
TRBV21-1	TRBJ2-7	.	.	TGTGCCAGCAGCAACCGTTCGGGACGGGCTAGCGGGAGACTTTCCTACGAGCAGTACTTC	CASSNRSGRASGRLSYEQYF
TRBV28	TRBJ2-5	.	.	TGTGCCAGCATGCTACCGGGTCTAGAGACCCAGTACTTC	CASMLPGLETQYF
TRBV2	TRBJ2-1	.	TRBD2	TGTGCCAGCAGAGGAATTACTAGCGGGAGCTACAATGAGCAGTTCTTC	CASRGITSGSYNEQFF
TRBV12-3/TRBV12-4	TRBJ1-2	.	.	TGTGCCAGCAGCGTAAGGGGTAACTATGGCTACACCTTC	CASSVRGNYGYTF
TRBV2	TRBJ2-1	once	TRBD1	TGTGCCAGCAGTGTGTGGGACAGACCCAATGAGCAGTTCTTC	CASSVWDRPNEQFF
TRBV5-4	TRBJ2-5	.	.	TGTGCCAGCAGCTCTAGGGGGGTGCAAGAGACCCAGTACTTC	CASSSRGVQETQYF